The rows below give T cell receptor beta chains drawn from one sample of a study of T-cell memory formation after mild COVID-19. TCRdb reprocessed the 5' RACE reads via MiXCR and lists one record per CDR3 protein. The sample shows 350,000 to 450,000 distinct CDR3 sequences, more than 20% of them seen only once. The specimen sequenced was PBMCs or a T cell subset sorted from them (not recorded which). The receptors derive from an adult woman who had mild COVID-19 (a few samples of this study predate the infection). Cell type and time point are not known. The CDR3 runs from the conserved cysteine through the conserved F or W. A D gene is named only where the DNA matches it firmly. The size field is filled for only some rows; it gives once, few, many or a size class.

len: 16; abundance: -; j_gene: TRBJ1-1; v_gene: TRBV7-9; d_gene: -; CDR3aa: CASSLVAGSGNTEAFF; CDR3nt: TGTGCCAGCAGCTTAGTGGCAGGGTCGGGAAACACTGAAGCTTTCTTT
len: 14; abundance: few; j_gene: TRBJ2-5; v_gene: TRBV6-5; d_gene: -; CDR3aa: CASSYSYRQETQYF; CDR3nt: TGTGCCAGCAGTTACTCGTACAGACAAGAGACCCAGTACTTC
len: 14; abundance: -; j_gene: TRBJ1-1; v_gene: TRBV6-2/TRBV6-3; d_gene: TRBD1; CDR3aa: CASSLDRANTEAFF; CDR3nt: TGTGCCAGCAGTCTGGACAGGGCCAACACTGAAGCTTTCTTT
len: 14; abundance: few; j_gene: TRBJ1-1; v_gene: TRBV5-6; d_gene: -; CDR3aa: CASRLRGGGTEAFF; CDR3nt: TGTGCCAGCAGACTGAGGGGAGGCGGCACTGAAGCTTTCTTT
len: 17; abundance: few; j_gene: TRBJ2-5; v_gene: TRBV6-2/TRBV6-3; d_gene: -; CDR3aa: CASITRSRAGWEETQYF; CDR3nt: TGTGCCAGCATTACGCGAAGTCGTGCGGGATGGGAGGAGACCCAGTACTTC
len: 16; abundance: -; j_gene: TRBJ2-1; v_gene: TRBV12-3/TRBV12-4; d_gene: TRBD2; CDR3aa: CASMQRTSGDHNEQFF; CDR3nt: TGTGCCAGCATGCAACGGACTAGCGGGGACCACAATGAGCAGTTCTTC
len: 16; abundance: -; j_gene: TRBJ2-1; v_gene: TRBV7-2; d_gene: TRBD1; CDR3aa: CASSPTGYSSYNEQFF; CDR3nt: TGTGCCAGCAGCCCGACAGGGTACAGCTCCTACAATGAGCAGTTCTTC
len: 13; abundance: few; j_gene: TRBJ2-3; v_gene: TRBV27; d_gene: TRBD1; CDR3aa: CASRTGSTDTQYF; CDR3nt: TGTGCCAGCCGGACAGGGTCAACAGATACGCAGTATTTT
len: 14; abundance: many; j_gene: TRBJ1-2; v_gene: TRBV9; d_gene: TRBD1; CDR3aa: CASSANRGWNGYTF; CDR3nt: TGTGCCAGCAGCGCGAACAGGGGCTGGAATGGCTACACCTTC
len: 12; abundance: few; j_gene: TRBJ1-1; v_gene: TRBV3-1; d_gene: -; CDR3aa: CASRAGETEAFF; CDR3nt: TGTGCCAGCAGGGCAGGGGAGACTGAAGCTTTCTTT
len: 17; abundance: -; j_gene: TRBJ2-7; v_gene: TRBV4-3; d_gene: TRBD2; CDR3aa: CASSQEHGLAGVYEQYF; CDR3nt: TGCGCCAGCAGCCAAGAACATGGACTAGCGGGAGTCTACGAGCAGTACTTC
len: 14; abundance: -; j_gene: TRBJ2-3; v_gene: TRBV5-1; d_gene: -; CDR3aa: CASSLLRMADTQYF; CDR3nt: TGCGCCAGCAGCCTACTTCGGATGGCAGATACGCAGTATTTT
len: 13; abundance: few; j_gene: TRBJ2-7; v_gene: TRBV30; d_gene: -; CDR3aa: CAWGSGGMTEQYF; CDR3nt: TGTGCCTGGGGGTCTGGGGGCATGACCGAGCAGTACTTC
len: 15; abundance: -; j_gene: TRBJ2-3; v_gene: TRBV7-9; d_gene: -; CDR3aa: CASSSASRGTDTQYF; CDR3nt: TGTGCCAGCAGCTCCGCTTCTAGGGGCACAGATACGCAGTATTTT
len: 13; abundance: few; j_gene: TRBJ2-7; v_gene: TRBV20-1; d_gene: TRBD2; CDR3aa: CSANGGSSYEQYF; CDR3nt: TGCAGTGCTAACGGGGGGAGCTCCTACGAGCAGTACTTC
len: 17; abundance: -; j_gene: TRBJ2-1; v_gene: TRBV21-1; d_gene: -; CDR3aa: CASSSRTGDLSYNEQFF; CDR3nt: TGTGCCAGCAGCTCCCGGACAGGGGACCTCTCCTACAATGAGCAGTTCTTC
len: 12; abundance: -; j_gene: TRBJ1-2; v_gene: TRBV7-9; d_gene: -; CDR3aa: CASGIFGQQYTF; CDR3nt: TGTGCCAGTGGGATATTTGGACAGCAATACACCTTC
len: 14; abundance: -; j_gene: TRBJ2-2; v_gene: TRBV27; d_gene: -; CDR3aa: CASSLLTGSLELFF; CDR3nt: TGTGCCAGCAGTTTGTTGACAGGCAGCTTGGAGCTGTTTTTT
len: 15; abundance: many; j_gene: TRBJ1-2; v_gene: TRBV19; d_gene: TRBD1; CDR3aa: CASSIVSGTGDGYTF; CDR3nt: TGTGCCAGTAGTATAGTTTCTGGGACAGGGGATGGCTACACCTTC
len: 15; abundance: -; j_gene: TRBJ1-6; v_gene: TRBV20-1; d_gene: TRBD1; CDR3aa: CSAREQTGNNSPLHF; CDR3nt: TGCAGTGCTAGAGAACAGACAGGGAACAATTCACCCCTCCACTTT
len: 16; abundance: -; j_gene: TRBJ2-1; v_gene: TRBV28; d_gene: TRBD2; CDR3aa: CASSPSLAGLYNEQFF; CDR3nt: TGTGCCAGCAGTCCTTCATTAGCGGGCCTCTACAATGAGCAGTTCTTC
len: 13; abundance: -; j_gene: TRBJ1-6; v_gene: TRBV10-3; d_gene: -; CDR3aa: CAITRTGNSPLHF; CDR3nt: TGTGCCATCACCCGGACGGGAAATTCACCCCTCCACTTT
len: 15; abundance: few; j_gene: TRBJ1-4; v_gene: TRBV15; d_gene: -; CDR3aa: CATSRDWLSGEKLFF; CDR3nt: TGTGCCACCAGCAGAGATTGGCTTAGTGGTGAAAAACTGTTTTTT
len: 16; abundance: -; j_gene: TRBJ2-3; v_gene: TRBV12-3/TRBV12-4; d_gene: -; CDR3aa: CASSALGGGSTDTQYF; CDR3nt: TGTGCCAGCAGTGCGCTGGGCGGAGGGAGCACAGATACGCAGTATTTT
len: 15; abundance: -; j_gene: TRBJ2-7; v_gene: TRBV5-6; d_gene: TRBD2; CDR3aa: CASSLAGRGAYEQYF; CDR3nt: TGTGCCAGCAGCTTGGCGGGGCGGGGGGCCTACGAGCAGTACTTC
len: 22; abundance: -; j_gene: TRBJ2-5; v_gene: TRBV5-6; d_gene: TRBD2; CDR3aa: CASSLSFWGSGLAGVPQETQYF; CDR3nt: TGTGCCAGCAGCTTGTCTTTTTGGGGCTCGGGACTAGCGGGAGTTCCTCAGGAGACCCAGTACTTC
len: 16; abundance: few; j_gene: TRBJ2-7; v_gene: TRBV29-1; d_gene: -; CDR3aa: CSVASGPSWGGYEQYF; CDR3nt: TGCAGCGTTGCATCGGGACCCAGTTGGGGTGGCTACGAGCAGTACTTC
len: 15; abundance: -; j_gene: TRBJ1-2; v_gene: TRBV4-1; d_gene: TRBD1; CDR3aa: CASSSRQGAIGGYTF; CDR3nt: TGCGCCAGCAGCTCCAGACAGGGGGCGATTGGTGGCTACACCTTC
len: 15; abundance: -; j_gene: TRBJ1-2; v_gene: TRBV5-1; d_gene: -; CDR3aa: CASSRLDSGNYGYTF; CDR3nt: TGCGCCAGCAGCCGACTGGACAGCGGAAACTATGGCTACACCTTC
len: 15; abundance: few; j_gene: TRBJ2-1; v_gene: TRBV9; d_gene: -; CDR3aa: CASSVGREAPNEQFF; CDR3nt: TGTGCCAGCAGCGTAGGTAGGGAGGCTCCCAATGAGCAGTTCTTC
len: 14; abundance: once; j_gene: TRBJ2-7; v_gene: TRBV15; d_gene: -; CDR3aa: CATSRATESYEQYF; CDR3nt: TGTGCCACCAGCAGAGCGACAGAATCCTACGAGCAGTACTTC
len: 14; abundance: few; j_gene: TRBJ2-1; v_gene: TRBV18; d_gene: TRBD1; CDR3aa: CASSPGTGVDEQFF; CDR3nt: TGTGCCAGCTCACCGGGGACAGGGGTCGATGAGCAGTTCTTC
len: 18; abundance: -; j_gene: TRBJ2-1; v_gene: TRBV11-2; d_gene: -; CDR3aa: CASSRGTLWSSSYNEQFF; CDR3nt: TGTGCCAGCAGCCGAGGAACCCTGTGGTCCAGCTCCTACAATGAGCAGTTCTTC
len: 17; abundance: -; j_gene: TRBJ1-3; v_gene: TRBV12-3/TRBV12-4; d_gene: TRBD1; CDR3aa: CASTHSSQGARGNTIYF; CDR3nt: TGTGCCAGCACCCATTCCTCACAGGGGGCACGAGGAAACACCATATATTTT
len: 19; abundance: -; j_gene: TRBJ2-1; v_gene: TRBV9; d_gene: TRBD2; CDR3aa: CASSVAPSRTSGVYNEQFF; CDR3nt: TGTGCCAGCAGCGTAGCTCCCAGCAGGACTAGCGGGGTCTACAATGAGCAGTTCTTC
len: 13; abundance: few; j_gene: TRBJ2-7; v_gene: TRBV25-1; d_gene: -; CDR3aa: CASRAKGTYEQYF; CDR3nt: TGTGCCAGCAGGGCCAAGGGAACCTACGAGCAGTACTTC